Included here is one T cell receptor (beta chain) sequence, with context. These data come from a study of T cell changes during pregnancy in multiple sclerosis. This table comes from immunoSEQ multiplex PCR, and its TCRdb copy is limited to in-frame clones, with some not included. The data contain 85,000 to 90,000 clones, 85% to 95% of them seen just once; the ten biggest clones take up over 1.5%. Trimming cost V 8 bases and J 4 bases; bases outside gene matches: 11. This CDR3 region has 15 residues. CDR1 is SGHNT and CDR2 is YYREEE in the germline V gene (reference sequence). The sequence was collected from a female donor in good health, enrolled as a control in a pregnancy study. The specimen comprised peripheral blood, sampled after pregnancy. This chain connects TRBV5-4 to TRBJ1-1; 10 positions agree with TRBD1. CDR3 protein: CASHTGDRGRTEAFF. The CDR3 DNA reads as TGTGCCAGTCATACTGGGGACAGGGGACGCACTGAAGCTTTCTTT.